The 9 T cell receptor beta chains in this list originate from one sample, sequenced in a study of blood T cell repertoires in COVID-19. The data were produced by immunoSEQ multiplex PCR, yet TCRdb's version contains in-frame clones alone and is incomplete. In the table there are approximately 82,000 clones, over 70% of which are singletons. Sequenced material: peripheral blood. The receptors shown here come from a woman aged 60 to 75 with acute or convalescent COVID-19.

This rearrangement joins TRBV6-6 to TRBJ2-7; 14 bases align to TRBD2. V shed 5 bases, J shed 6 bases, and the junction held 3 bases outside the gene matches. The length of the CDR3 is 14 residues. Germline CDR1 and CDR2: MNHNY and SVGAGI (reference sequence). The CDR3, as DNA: TGTGCCAGCAGTATGACTAGCGGGAGGGGCGAGCAGTACTTC. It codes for CASSMTSGRGEQYF.

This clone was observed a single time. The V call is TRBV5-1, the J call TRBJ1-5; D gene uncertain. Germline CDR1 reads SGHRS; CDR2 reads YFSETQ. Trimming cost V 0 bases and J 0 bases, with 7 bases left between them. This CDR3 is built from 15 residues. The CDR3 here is CASSLDSFSNQPQHF. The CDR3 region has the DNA TGCGCCAGCAGCTTGGACAGTTTTAGCAATCAGCCCCAGCATTTT.

This CDR3 is CAWSVGQGVYEQYF. The CDR3 DNA is TGTGCCTGGAGTGTTGGGCAGGGGGTATACGAGCAGTACTTC. The rearrangement uses TRBV30 and TRBJ2-7, with 7 nucleotides matching TRBD1. The CDR3 totals 14 residues. The V gene end was trimmed by 0 bases and the J gene end by 4 bases; junction bases not matched to a gene: 6. CDR1 and CDR2 (germline): GTSNPN, SVGIG (reference sequence).

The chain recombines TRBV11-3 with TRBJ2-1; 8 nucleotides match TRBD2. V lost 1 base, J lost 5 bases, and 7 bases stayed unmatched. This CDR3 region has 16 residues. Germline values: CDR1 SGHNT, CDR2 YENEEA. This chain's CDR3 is CASSLVSSGSHNEQFF. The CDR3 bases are TGTGCCAGCAGCTTAGTATCAAGCGGGAGTCACAATGAGCAGTTCTTC.

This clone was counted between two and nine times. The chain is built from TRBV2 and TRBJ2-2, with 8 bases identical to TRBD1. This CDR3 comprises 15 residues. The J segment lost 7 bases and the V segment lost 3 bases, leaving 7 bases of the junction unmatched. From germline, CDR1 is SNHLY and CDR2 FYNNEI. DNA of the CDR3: TGTGCCAGCAGTGATAGTGGACAGGGCAACGGGGAGCTGTTTTTT. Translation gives CASSDSGQGNGELFF.

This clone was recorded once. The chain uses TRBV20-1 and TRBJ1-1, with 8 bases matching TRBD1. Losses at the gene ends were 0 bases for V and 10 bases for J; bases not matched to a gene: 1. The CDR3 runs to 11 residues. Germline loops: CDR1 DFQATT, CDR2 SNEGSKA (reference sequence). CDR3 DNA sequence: TGCAGTGCTAGAGAAGACAGGGGAGCTTTCTTT. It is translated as CSAREDRGAFF.

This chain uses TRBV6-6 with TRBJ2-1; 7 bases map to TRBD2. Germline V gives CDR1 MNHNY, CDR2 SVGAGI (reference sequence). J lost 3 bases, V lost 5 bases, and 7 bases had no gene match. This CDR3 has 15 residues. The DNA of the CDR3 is TGTGCCAGCAGTAAACCTAGCGGAAACTACAATGAGCAGTTCTTC. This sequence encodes CASSKPSGNYNEQFF.

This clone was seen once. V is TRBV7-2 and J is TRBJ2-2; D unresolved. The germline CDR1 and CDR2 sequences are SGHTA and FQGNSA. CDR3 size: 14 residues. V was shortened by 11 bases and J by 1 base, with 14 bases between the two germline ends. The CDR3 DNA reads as TGTGCCGGGTTGAGGCAAAGGAACACCGGGGAGCTGTTTTTT. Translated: CAGLRQRNTGELFF.

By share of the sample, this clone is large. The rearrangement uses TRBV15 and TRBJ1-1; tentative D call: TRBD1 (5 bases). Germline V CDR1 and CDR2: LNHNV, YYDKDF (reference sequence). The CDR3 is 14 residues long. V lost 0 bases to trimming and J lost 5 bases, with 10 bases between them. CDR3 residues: CATSRDLAGTEAFF. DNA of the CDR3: TGTGCCACCAGCAGAGATCTGGCAGGGACTGAAGCTTTCTTT.